Listed here is a single T cell receptor (beta chain). How the authors handled the data: Amplification of reference gene primers provided the estimated nucleated cell counts. Clones were read by immunoSEQ multiplex PCR, and TCRdb kept only the in-frame ones, dropping some. D and trimming come from the DNA, and the V and J calls and clone size come from that table. The sample records about 180,000 clones, less than 85% being singletons. The data are from a study of blood T cell repertoires in COVID-19. Study details: Italy, Spain and the United States were the sources of the convalescent and acute COVID-19 samples.

The clonotype comes from a woman of 80 years or more with active or convalescent COVID-19. Sequences were obtained from peripheral blood.

As DNA, the CDR3 is TGTGCCAGCAGTGCCCTCGGACAGGGTCTGGGAGAGACCCAGTACTTC. Its protein is CASSALGQGLGETQYF. This rearrangement joins TRBV6-1 to TRBJ2-5; 8 bases map to TRBD1. This CDR3 comprises 16 residues. Germline values: CDR1 MNHNS, CDR2 SASEGT. V trimming: 4 bases; J trimming: 4 bases; junction bases outside the gene matches: 11.